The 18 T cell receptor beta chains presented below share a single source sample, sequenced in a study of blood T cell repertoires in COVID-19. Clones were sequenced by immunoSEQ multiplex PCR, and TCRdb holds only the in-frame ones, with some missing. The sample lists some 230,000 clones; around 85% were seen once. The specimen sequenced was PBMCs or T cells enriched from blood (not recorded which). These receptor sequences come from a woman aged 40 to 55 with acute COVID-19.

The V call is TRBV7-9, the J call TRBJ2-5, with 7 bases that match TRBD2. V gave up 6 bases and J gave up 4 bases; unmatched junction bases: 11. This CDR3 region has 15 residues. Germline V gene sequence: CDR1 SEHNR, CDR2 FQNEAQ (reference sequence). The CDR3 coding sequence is TGTGCCAGCAGTCGACTTCTAGCGGTCCCAGAGACCCAGTACTTC. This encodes CASSRLLAVPETQYF.

Here the CDR3 reads CAWSKTPWGGYTF. CDR3 in DNA: TGTGCCTGGAGTAAGACCCCATGGGGCGGCTACACCTTC. The rearrangement links TRBV30 to TRBJ1-2, with D possibly matching TRBD1 (5 bases). Between the trimmed V and J ends, which lost 2 bases and 8 bases, there was a span of 15 bases. Germline-derived CDR1 and CDR2 are GTSNPN and SVGIG (reference sequence). The CDR3 is 13 amino acids.

As DNA, the CDR3 is TGTGCCAGCAGCCAAGAGGGACAGGGGTCGGCGGCTGGGGCCAACGTCCTGACTTTC. This codes for CASSQEGQGSAAGANVLTF. The chain joins TRBV14 to TRBJ2-6; 10 positions agree with TRBD1. This CDR3 spans 19 amino acids. CDR1 and CDR2 from the germline V gene are SGHDN and FVKESK. The V and J ends lost 0 bases and 2 bases, in that order; junction bases with no gene match: 7.

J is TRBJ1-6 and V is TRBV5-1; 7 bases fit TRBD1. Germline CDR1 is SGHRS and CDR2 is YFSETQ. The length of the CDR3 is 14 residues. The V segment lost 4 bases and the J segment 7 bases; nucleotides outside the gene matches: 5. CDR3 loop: CASSRDSANSPLHF. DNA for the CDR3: TGCGCCAGCAGCCGGGACAGTGCGAATTCACCCCTCCACTTT.

The CDR3 reads CASTSGLYNEQFF. The CDR3 DNA follows: TGTGCCAGCACCTCGGGACTATACAATGAGCAGTTCTTC. V is TRBV5-6 and J is TRBJ2-1, with TRBD2 matching 7 bases. CDR3 length: 13 amino acids. J lost 4 bases, V lost 6 bases, and 4 bases had no gene match. The germline V gene has CDR1 SGHDT and CDR2 YYEEEE.

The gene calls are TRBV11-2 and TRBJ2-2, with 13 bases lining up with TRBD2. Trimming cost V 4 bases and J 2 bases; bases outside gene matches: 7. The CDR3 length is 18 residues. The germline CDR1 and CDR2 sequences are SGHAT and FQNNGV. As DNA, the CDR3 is TGTGCCAGCAGCTCCACCGGGACTAGCGGGACTAACACCGGGGAGCTGTTTTTT. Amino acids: CASSSTGTSGTNTGELFF.

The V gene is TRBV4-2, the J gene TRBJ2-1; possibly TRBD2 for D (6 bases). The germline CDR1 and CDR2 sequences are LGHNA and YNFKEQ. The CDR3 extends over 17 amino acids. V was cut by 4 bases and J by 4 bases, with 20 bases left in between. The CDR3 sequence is CASSLDPLATSYNEQFF. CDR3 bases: TGTGCCAGCAGCCTTGACCCGCTAGCGACATCGTACAATGAGCAGTTCTTC.

The DNA for the CDR3 is TGTGCCAGCAGAATGTCGGGACAGGGCTACCACGAGCAGTACTTC. It is translated as CASRMSGQGYHEQYF. This rearrangement joins TRBV28 to TRBJ2-7; the match to TRBD1 covers 9 bases. This CDR3 is built from 15 residues. V lost 6 bases, J lost 5 bases, and 11 bases stayed unmatched. Germline CDR1 MDHEN, CDR2 SYDVKM. The whole variable domain, filled in from reference TRBV28 and TRBJ2-7, reads DVKVTQSSRYLVKRTGEKVFLECVQDMDHENMFWYRQDPGLGLRLIYFSYDVKMKEKGDIPEGYSVSREKKERFSLILESASTNQTSMYLCASRMSGQGYHEQYFGPGTRLTVT.

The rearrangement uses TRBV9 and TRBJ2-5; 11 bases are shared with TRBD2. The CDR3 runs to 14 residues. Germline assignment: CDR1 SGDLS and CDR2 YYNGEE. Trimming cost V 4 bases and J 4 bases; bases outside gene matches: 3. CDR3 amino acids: CASSNLAGGETQYF. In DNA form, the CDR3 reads TGTGCCAGCAGCAACCTAGCGGGGGGAGAGACCCAGTACTTC.

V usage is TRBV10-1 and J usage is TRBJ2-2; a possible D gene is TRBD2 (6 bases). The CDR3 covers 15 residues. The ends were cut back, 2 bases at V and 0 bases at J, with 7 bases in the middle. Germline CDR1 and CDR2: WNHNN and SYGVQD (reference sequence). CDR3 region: CASSEVAANTGELFF. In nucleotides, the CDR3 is TGCGCCAGCAGTGAGGTAGCGGCGAACACCGGGGAGCTGTTTTTT.

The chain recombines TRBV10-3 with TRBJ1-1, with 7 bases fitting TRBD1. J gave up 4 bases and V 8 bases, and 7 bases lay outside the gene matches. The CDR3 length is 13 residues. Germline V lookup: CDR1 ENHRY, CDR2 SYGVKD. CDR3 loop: CAIRQGRGTEAFF. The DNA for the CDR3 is TGTGCCATCCGACAGGGACGAGGCACTGAAGCTTTCTTT.

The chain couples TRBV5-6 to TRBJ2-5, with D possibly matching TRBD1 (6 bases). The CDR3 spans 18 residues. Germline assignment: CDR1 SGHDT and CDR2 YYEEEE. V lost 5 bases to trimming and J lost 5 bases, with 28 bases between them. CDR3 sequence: CASRALIRGSVPAETQYF. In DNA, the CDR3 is TGTGCCAGCAGAGCGTTAATAAGGGGGTCGGTGCCGGCTGAGACCCAGTACTTC.

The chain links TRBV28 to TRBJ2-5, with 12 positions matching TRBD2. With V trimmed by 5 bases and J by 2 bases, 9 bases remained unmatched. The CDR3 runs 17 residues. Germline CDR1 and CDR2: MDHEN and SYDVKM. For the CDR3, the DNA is TGTGCCAGCAGTCCCTGGACTAGCGGGGAGGGGCAAGAGACCCAGTACTTC. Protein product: CASSPWTSGEGQETQYF.

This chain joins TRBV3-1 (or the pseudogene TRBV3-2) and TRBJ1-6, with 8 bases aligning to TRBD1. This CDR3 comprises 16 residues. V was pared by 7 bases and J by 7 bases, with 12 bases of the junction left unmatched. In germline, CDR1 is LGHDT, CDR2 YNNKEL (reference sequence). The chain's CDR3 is CASTHRGTGANSPLHF. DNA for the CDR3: TGTGCCAGCACCCATAGGGGGACAGGCGCAAATTCACCCCTCCACTTT.

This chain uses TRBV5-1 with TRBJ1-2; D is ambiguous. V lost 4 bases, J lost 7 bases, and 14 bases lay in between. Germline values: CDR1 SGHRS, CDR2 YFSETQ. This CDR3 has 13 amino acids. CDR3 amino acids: CASSEVGSPGYTF. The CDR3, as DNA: TGCGCCAGCAGCGAGGTGGGTTCGCCTGGCTACACCTTC. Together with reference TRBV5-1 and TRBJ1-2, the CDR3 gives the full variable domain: KAGVTQTPRYLIKTRGQQVTLSCSPISGHRSVSWYQQTPGQGLQFLFEYFSETQRNKGNFPGRFSGRQFSNSRSEMNVSTLELGDSALYLCASSEVGSPGYTFGSGTRLTVV.

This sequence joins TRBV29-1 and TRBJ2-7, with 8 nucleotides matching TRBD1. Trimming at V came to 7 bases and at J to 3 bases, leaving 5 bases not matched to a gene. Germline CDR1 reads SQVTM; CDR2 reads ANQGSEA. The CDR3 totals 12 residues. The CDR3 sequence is CSATGTGYEQYF. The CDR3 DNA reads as TGCAGCGCTACAGGGACAGGCTACGAGCAGTACTTC.

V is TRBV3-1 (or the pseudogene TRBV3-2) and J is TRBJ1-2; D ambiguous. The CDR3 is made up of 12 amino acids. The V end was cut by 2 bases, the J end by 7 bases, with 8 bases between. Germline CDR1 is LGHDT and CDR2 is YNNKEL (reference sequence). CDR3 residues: CASSQRWSGYTF. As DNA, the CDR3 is TGTGCCAGCAGCCAACGGTGGTCTGGCTACACCTTC.

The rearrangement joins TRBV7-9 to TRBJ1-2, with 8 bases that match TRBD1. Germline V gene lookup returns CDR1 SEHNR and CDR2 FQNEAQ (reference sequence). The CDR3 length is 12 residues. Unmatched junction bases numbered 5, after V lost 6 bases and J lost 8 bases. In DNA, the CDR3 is TGTGCCAGCAGTAAAACAGGGGGAGGCTACACCTTC. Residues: CASSKTGGGYTF.